The clone carrying this T cell receptor (beta chain) occurred many times. This entry belongs to a study of T cells in Graves' hyperthyroidism and ophthalmopathy. Researchers took RNA transcripts and amplified the TCR beta CDR3 regions from them. The study used the HTBI primer set for a first-round RT-PCR of the TCR CDR3. TCRdb passed the multiplex PCR reads through MiXCR, listing each CDR3 protein once. This sample has some 270,000 distinct CDR3 sequences, with approximately 23% found just once. There are 17 residues in the CDR3. The germline V gene has CDR1 MDHEN and CDR2 SYDVKM. V was pared by 2 bases and J by 4 bases, with 6 bases of the junction left unmatched.

The source material was blood. The TCR originated in a woman in her thirties or forties with Graves' ophthalmopathy. The chain couples TRBV28 to TRBJ2-6; 9 bases fit TRBD1. CDR3 sequence (DNA): TGTGCCAGCAGTTTACAACAGGGGGCGTTGGGGGCCAACGTCCTGACTTTC. This sequence encodes CASSLQQGALGANVLTF.